The 30 T cell receptor beta chains given below trace back to one sample, sequenced in a study of cytomegalovirus exposure and HLA in healthy donors. With 60 Vbeta and 13 Jbeta primers, the PCR was carried out. Assay: immunoSEQ multiplex PCR; the TCRdb copy retains only in-frame clones and omits some. The table shows tens of thousands of clones, with more than 75% occurring only once. Specimen: PBMCs. These receptors were collected from a female donor in good health and CMV-seronegative.

The chain uses TRBV6-4 and TRBJ2-1; weak D call: TRBD2 (5 bases). The CDR3 totals 15 residues. Germline V gene sequence: CDR1 MRHNA, CDR2 SNTAGT. V shed 0 bases and J shed 1 base, with 7 bases lying between them. CDR3 sequence reads: CASSDSSGSYNEQFF. The CDR3 bases are TGTGCCAGCAGTGACTCGAGCGGTTCCTACAATGAGCAGTTCTTC.

The V gene is TRBV10-2, the J gene TRBJ2-7, with unresolved D. CDR3 length: 12 amino acids. V dropped 3 bases and J dropped 3 bases, with 6 bases sitting between them. The germline V gene has CDR1 WSHSY and CDR2 SAAADI. The CDR3 DNA is TGCGCCAGCAGTGATGCCAGCTACGAGCAGTACTTC. Protein sequence: CASSDASYEQYF.

The chain links TRBV5-1 to TRBJ2-2; no reliable D call. This CDR3 region has 14 residues. The V gene lost 6 bases and the J gene lost 2 bases, with 11 bases spanning the gap. CDR1 and CDR2 from the germline V gene are SGHRS and YFSETQ. The CDR3: CASIFEPNTGELFF. CDR3 in DNA: TGCGCCAGCATCTTCGAGCCTAACACCGGGGAGCTGTTTTTT.

V gene TRBV7-2 combines with J gene TRBJ2-7, with 7 bases aligning to TRBD1. V was pared by 1 base and J by 1 base, with 4 bases of the junction left unmatched. The CDR3 runs to 15 residues. The germline CDR1 and CDR2 sequences are SGHTA and FQGNSA. The CDR3 nucleotides read TGTGCCAGCAGCTTAGGACAGGGAAAATCCTACGAGCAGTACTTC. It translates to CASSLGQGKSYEQYF.

This sequence joins TRBV15 and TRBJ1-1; the match to TRBD1 covers 9 bases. CDR3 length: 17 amino acids. CDR1 is LNHNV and CDR2 is YYDKDF in the germline V gene (reference sequence). V shed 3 bases and J 2 bases; nucleotides not matched to a gene: 10. The CDR3 loop reads CATSRNRGRIFNTEAFF. CDR3 nucleotide sequence: TGTGCCACCAGCAGGAACAGGGGGCGAATCTTTAACACTGAAGCTTTCTTT.

In DNA form, the CDR3 reads TGTGCCAGTAGTATTGGTCAGTATAATTCACCCCTCCACTTT. It specifies CASSIGQYNSPLHF. The chain carries TRBV19 and TRBJ1-6, with D unresolved. Germline assignment: CDR1 LNHDA and CDR2 SQIVND (reference sequence). Between the trimmed V and J ends, which lost 3 bases and 4 bases, there was a span of 7 bases. The CDR3 sequence is 14 residues long.

This clone was seen only once. The rearrangement links TRBV7-6 to TRBJ2-5, with D tentatively TRBD1 (6 bases). The V gene lost 1 base and the J gene lost 1 base, with 7 bases spanning the gap. The CDR3 consists of 14 residues. Germline CDR1 reads SGHVS; CDR2 reads FNYEAQ. The DNA for the CDR3 is TGTGCCAGCAGCTTAGACAGGGTCCAAGAGACCCAGTACTTC. Protein: CASSLDRVQETQYF.

The rearrangement links TRBV5-1 to TRBJ1-2; TRBD1 matches at 7 bases. The germline gives CDR1 SGHRS, CDR2 YFSETQ. This CDR3 region has 13 residues. With V trimmed by 4 bases and J by 3 bases, 3 bases remained unmatched. CDR3 in DNA: TGCGCCAGCAGCCCCAGGGGGGACTATGGCTACACCTTC. Protein sequence: CASSPRGDYGYTF.

The rearrangement joins TRBV4-1 to TRBJ2-3, with D possibly matching TRBD2 (6 bases). The CDR3 sequence is 16 residues long. Germline V CDR1 and CDR2: MGHRA, YSYEKL. Trimming removed 0 bases from V and 13 bases from J, with 23 bases in between. The CDR3 nucleotides are TGCGCCAGCAGCCAAGATTTGGGCCTGGCGGGATTTCATAAGTATTTT. As protein: CASSQDLGLAGFHKYF.

J is TRBJ1-1 and V is TRBV4-2; a possible D gene is TRBD1 (6 bases). V was cut by 4 bases and J by 5 bases, with 14 bases left in between. Germline CDR1 is LGHNA and CDR2 is YNFKEQ. This CDR3 region has 14 residues. CDR3 sequence: CASSPPTRGTEAFF. As DNA, the CDR3 is TGTGCCAGCAGCCCTCCGACCAGGGGAACTGAAGCTTTCTTT.

V is TRBV5-1 and J is TRBJ1-1, with 7 nucleotides matching TRBD1. There are 17 residues in the CDR3. After removal of 5 bases from V and 0 bases from J, the junction contained 13 bases not matched to a gene. Germline values: CDR1 SGHRS, CDR2 YFSETQ. The CDR3, as DNA: TGCGCCAGCAGGAACCCCGGGACAGCCTTCATGAACACTGAAGCTTTCTTT. Residues: CASRNPGTAFMNTEAFF. Supplemented by reference TRBV5-1 and TRBJ1-1, the full variable domain reads KAGVTQTPRYLIKTRGQQVTLSCSPISGHRSVSWYQQTPGQGLQFLFEYFSETQRNKGNFPGRFSGRQFSNSRSEMNVSTLELGDSALYLCASRNPGTAFMNTEAFFGQGTRLTVV.

The chain couples TRBV19 to TRBJ1-2; 7 bases match TRBD1. CDR1 is LNHDA and CDR2 is SQIVND in the germline V gene (reference sequence). Losses at the gene ends were 5 bases for V and 7 bases for J; bases not matched to a gene: 10. This CDR3 contains 14 residues. The chain's CDR3 is CASSALQGERGYTF. The CDR3 DNA is TGTGCCAGTAGTGCCCTCCAGGGGGAGCGTGGCTACACCTTC. Full variable domain (remainder filled in from reference TRBV19 and TRBJ1-2): DGGITQSPKYLFRKEGQNVTLSCEQNLNHDAMYWYRQDPGQGLRLIYYSQIVNDFQKGDIAEGYSVSREKKESFPLTVTSAQKNPTAFYLCASSALQGERGYTFGSGTRLTVV.

This chain links TRBV20-1 with TRBJ1-1; D is possibly TRBD1 (6 bases). The germline V gene has CDR1 DFQATT and CDR2 SNEGSKA (reference sequence). V lost 5 bases and J 5 bases, leaving 9 bases between the germline ends. The CDR3 runs to 11 residues. CDR3 protein: CSASDRTEAFF. The CDR3 coding sequence is TGCAGTGCTTCTGACAGGACTGAAGCTTTCTTT.

This sequence joins TRBV11-2 and TRBJ2-7; 11 bases align to TRBD2. Germline V gene data show CDR1 as SGHAT and CDR2 as FQNNGV. This CDR3 comprises 14 residues. The ends lost 2 bases at V and 7 bases at J; junction bases unmatched: 4. CDR3 amino acids: CASSLRLAGIEQYF. The CDR3 DNA reads as TGTGCCAGCAGCTTAAGACTAGCGGGGATTGAGCAGTACTTC. Supplemented by reference TRBV11-2 and TRBJ2-7, the full variable domain reads EAGVAQSPRYKIIEKRQSVAFWCNPISGHATLYWYQQILGQGPKLLIQFQNNGVVDDSQLPKDRFSAERLKGVDSTLKIQPAKLEDSAVYLCASSLRLAGIEQYFGPGTRLTVT.

This clone was detected once. The chain couples TRBV5-1 to TRBJ1-5, with D uncertain. Trimming pared 1 base from V and 4 bases from J, leaving 12 bases between. Germline assignment: CDR1 SGHRS and CDR2 YFSETQ. This CDR3 is built from 15 residues. CDR3 residues: CASSLTGNSNQPQHF. CDR3 DNA sequence: TGCGCCAGCAGCTTGACGGGAAACTCAAATCAGCCCCAGCATTTT.

This clone turned up a few times. The chain couples TRBV6-4 to TRBJ1-2; D ambiguous. Germline V gives CDR1 MRHNA, CDR2 SNTAGT. The CDR3 is made up of 14 amino acids. Trimming removed 2 bases from V and 4 bases from J, with 11 bases in between. CDR3 sequence: CASSDRPGGYGYTF. The CDR3 DNA reads TGTGCCAGCAGTGACCGGCCCGGCGGCTATGGCTACACCTTC.

The chain joins TRBV5-1 to TRBJ1-1, with TRBD1 matching over 7 bases. Germline assignment: CDR1 SGHRS and CDR2 YFSETQ. V lost 4 bases to trimming and J lost 4 bases; unmatched junction nucleotides: 4. CDR3 length: 13 amino acids. The CDR3 coding sequence is TGCGCCAGCAGCCTTTACAGGGGCACTGAAGCTTTCTTT. Translation gives CASSLYRGTEAFF.

In nucleotides, the CDR3 is TGTGCCAGCAGCAGGGGGCTCGACGGGAACGAGCAGTACTTC. Protein: CASSRGLDGNEQYF. The V and J genes are TRBV9 and TRBJ2-7, with 7 bases aligning to TRBD1. This CDR3 comprises 14 residues. J gave up 5 bases and V 4 bases, and 9 bases lay outside the gene matches. Looked up from germline, CDR1 is SGDLS and CDR2 is YYNGEE.

This chain uses TRBV13 with TRBJ1-2, with D possibly TRBD1 on 5 matching bases. The CDR3 consists of 14 residues. CDR1 is PRHDT, CDR2 FYEKMQ, per germline (reference sequence). Trimming pared 4 bases from V and 4 bases from J, leaving 13 bases between. The CDR3 sequence: CASSSPDSVYGYTF. Written as DNA, the CDR3 is TGTGCCAGCAGCTCACCAGACAGTGTCTATGGCTACACCTTC.

This clone appeared once. The genes are TRBV12-2 and TRBJ1-5. TRBV12-2 counts as a pseudogene. The CDR3 has 13 residues. Written as DNA, the CDR3 is TGTGCAAGTCGCTTAGCGTCTTTTTCGCCCCAGCATTTT. This gives the protein CASRLASFSPQHF.

The chain uses TRBV27 and TRBJ1-5; 11 bases are a match to TRBD1. Trimming took 5 bases from V and 2 from J; bases not matched to a gene: 5. The germline V gene encodes CDR1 MNHEY and CDR2 SMNVEV (reference sequence). This CDR3 comprises 16 residues. CDR3 in amino acids: CASSPGTGGGNQPQHF. The CDR3 bases are TGTGCCAGCAGTCCGGGGACAGGGGGAGGCAATCAGCCCCAGCATTTT.

The chain is built from TRBV2 and TRBJ2-1; a possible D gene is TRBD1 (5 bases). The CDR3 loop spans 17 amino acids. Deletions cut 2 bases from V and 5 bases from J, with 19 bases between. The germline V gene has CDR1 SNHLY and CDR2 FYNNEI. CDR3 loop: CASSEIRAGNRDNEQFF. DNA for the CDR3: TGTGCCAGCAGTGAAATCAGGGCAGGGAATAGGGACAATGAGCAGTTCTTC.

The chain couples TRBV19 to TRBJ1-2; TRBD1 agrees at 8 bases. J was trimmed by 4 bases and V by 8 bases; bases with no gene match: 6. Germline assignment: CDR1 LNHDA and CDR2 SQIVND (reference sequence). The CDR3 runs to 13 residues. The CDR3 reads CASSRGRGYGYTF. CDR3 sequence (DNA): TGTGCCAGTTCCAGGGGGCGAGGCTATGGCTACACCTTC.

The CDR3 region has the DNA TGTGCCAGCAGGGGACAGGGGGCGCCGGGCTATGGCTACACCTTC. Translation gives CASRGQGAPGYGYTF. This chain links TRBV7-2 with TRBJ1-2; TRBD1 matches at 12 bases. This CDR3 region has 15 residues. V was clipped by 6 bases and J by 4 bases; unmatched bases: 6. Germline CDR1 reads SGHTA; CDR2 reads FQGNSA.

The sample holds one count of this clone. This rearrangement joins TRBV18 to TRBJ1-2, with a tentative D call TRBD1 (6 bases). Germline V gene lookup returns CDR1 KGHSH and CDR2 LQKENI. Trimming took off 6 bases at V and 6 bases at J, with 23 bases between the two ends. The CDR3 runs to 16 residues. CDR3 sequence (DNA): TGTGCCAGCTCGCGTACAGGACAGACCCACACGGATGGCTACACCTTC. The encoded protein is CASSRTGQTHTDGYTF.

V and J are TRBV2 and TRBJ2-7; D possibly corresponds to TRBD2 (7 bases). The CDR3 runs 15 residues. CDR1 and CDR2 (germline): SNHLY, FYNNEI. Trimming removed 6 bases at V and 3 bases at J, with 18 bases between. Written as DNA, the CDR3 is TGTGCCAGCAGCCCTGGGGGGGGGCTTATCTACGAGCAGTACTTC. This sequence encodes CASSPGGGLIYEQYF.

This clone appeared a single time. The chain is built from TRBV10-2 and TRBJ1-5, with 7 bases that match TRBD1. Germline V gene data show CDR1 as WSHSY and CDR2 as SAAADI. This CDR3 region has 16 residues. V shed 2 bases, J shed 7 bases, and the junction held 11 bases outside the gene matches. In DNA, the CDR3 is TGCGCCAGCAGTGAGGGCAGGGGGGACGGGTCCCAGCCCCAGCATTTT. Its protein product is CASSEGRGDGSQPQHF.

The chain links TRBV7-6 to TRBJ2-1, with D possibly matching TRBD2 (6 bases). CDR3 size: 15 residues. Germline-derived CDR1 and CDR2 are SGHVS and FNYEAQ. V gave up 3 bases and J gave up 0 bases, with 9 bases separating them. CDR3 in amino acids: CASSFGGGSYNEQFF. The CDR3 region has the DNA TGTGCCAGCAGCTTCGGGGGTGGCTCCTACAATGAGCAGTTCTTC. The full variable domain, with the rest looked up from reference TRBV7-6 and TRBJ2-1, is GAGVSQSPRYKVTKRGQDVALRCDPISGHVSLYWYRQALGQGPEFLTYFNYEAQQDKSGLPNDRFSAERPEGSISTLTIQRTEQRDSAMYRCASSFGGGSYNEQFFGPGTRLTVL.

The chain uses TRBV19 and TRBJ1-4; the match to TRBD1 covers 8 bases. This CDR3 contains 17 residues. CDR1 is LNHDA and CDR2 is SQIVND in the germline V gene (reference sequence). V shed 5 bases, J shed 3 bases, and the junction held 11 bases outside the gene matches. For the CDR3, the DNA is TGTGCCAGTAGTGTCCCAGGACAGGGACGTGCTAATGAAAAACTGTTTTTT. Translation: CASSVPGQGRANEKLFF.

The chain couples TRBV29-1 to TRBJ2-7; D is uncertain. This CDR3 is built from 14 residues. The germline V gene encodes CDR1 SQVTM and CDR2 ANQGSEA. Trimming cost V 0 bases and J 3 bases, with 12 bases left between them. The CDR3 bases are TGCAGCGTTGAAGACAGGTCCTCCGACTACGAGCAGTACTTC. Protein sequence: CSVEDRSSDYEQYF.